The rows below give T cell receptor beta chains drawn from one sample of a study of blood T cells in healthy people across ages. TCRdb reanalysed the 5' RACE reads using MiXCR and keeps one entry per CDR3 protein. The sample lists fewer than 800,000 distinct CDR3 sequences, around 25% seen once, with around 9.2% in the top ten. The same sample was also used in a study of T cells of mothers and their children.

Material: blood. These receptors originate from a boy between 10 and 17 years old in good health. The CDR3 runs from the conserved cysteine through the conserved F or W. The D gene is left open where the match is weak. Clone size is stated in some rows and not others, as once, few, many or a class when expanded.

D gene,J gene,clone size,V gene,CDR3 protein,CDR3 DNA
-,TRBJ2-3,-,TRBV12-3/TRBV12-4,CAGSVRADTQYF,TGTGCTGGCAGTGTGAGAGCAGATACGCAGTATTTC
-,TRBJ1-1,-,TRBV11-2,CASSLWRPQQEPNTEAFF,TGTGCCAGCAGCTTATGGCGGCCCCAACAGGAACCGAACACTGAAGCTTTCTTT
TRBD2,TRBJ2-2,-,TRBV10-3,CAISESTGGPRTGELFF,TGTGCCATCAGTGAGTCTACGGGAGGGCCAAGAACCGGGGAGCTGTTTTTT
TRBD1,TRBJ1-3,-,TRBV6-5,CASRSQGLGNTIYF,TGTGCCAGCAGGTCACAGGGGCTCGGAAACACCATATATTTT
TRBD1,TRBJ1-1,-,TRBV20-1,CSALQTGGYTEAFF,TGCAGTGCTCTGCAGACAGGGGGCTATACTGAAGCTTTCTTT
-,TRBJ2-7,-,TRBV4-2,CASSKGAGETYEQYF,TGTGCCAGCAGCAAAGGCGCAGGGGAAACGTACGAGCAGTACTTC
TRBD2,TRBJ2-1,-,TRBV5-1,CASSWTSGSSDEQFF,TGCGCCAGCAGCTGGACTAGCGGGAGTAGCGATGAGCAGTTCTTC
TRBD1,TRBJ1-5,-,TRBV18,CASSPYSGTGDNQPQHF,TGTGCCAGCTCACCCTACTCCGGGACAGGGGACAATCAGCCCCAGCATTTT
TRBD2,TRBJ2-1,many,TRBV12-3/TRBV12-4,CASTPGLAGGNEQFF,TGTGCCAGCACCCCGGGACTAGCGGGAGGCAATGAGCAGTTCTTC
-,TRBJ1-4,-,TRBV7-2,CASSLSTGANEKLFF,TGTGCCAGCAGCTTATCGACAGGCGCTAATGAAAAACTGTTTTTT
-,TRBJ1-6,-,TRBV7-3,CLSRQASNSPLHF,TGTCTTTCTAGACAGGCGTCAAATTCACCCCTCCACTTT
-,TRBJ2-1,-,TRBV29-1,CSVDGTQSSYNEQFF,TGCAGCGTTGATGGGACCCAGAGCTCCTACAATGAGCAGTTCTTC
TRBD2,TRBJ2-7,few,TRBV20-1,CSARLAGSTYEQYF,TGCAGTGCCCGACTAGCGGGATCTACCTACGAGCAGTACTTC
TRBD1,TRBJ1-2,-,TRBV5-5,CASSWTGTGITF,TGTGCCAGCAGCTGGACCGGGACAGGTATTACCTTC
-,TRBJ1-4,-,TRBV6-5,CASSYSVAEKLFF,TGTGCCAGCAGTTACTCAGTTGCTGAAAAACTGTTTTTT
TRBD1,TRBJ1-3,-,TRBV20-1,CSAQGVGNTIYF,TGCAGCGCTCAGGGGGTTGGAAACACCATATATTTT
TRBD2,TRBJ2-1,-,TRBV10-1,CASSESGLAGVEQFF,TGCGCCAGCAGTGAGTCGGGACTAGCGGGAGTAGAACAGTTCTTC
-,TRBJ2-1,-,TRBV9,CASSVEGLNEQFF,TGTGCCAGCAGCGTAGAGGGGCTGAATGAGCAGTTCTTC
-,TRBJ1-2,-,TRBV6-5,CASSRSGTRAGYTF,TGTGCCAGCAGCCGATCGGGTACGCGGGCTGGCTACACCTTC
-,TRBJ1-3,-,TRBV4-2,CASQKFSGNTIYF,TGTGCCAGCCAGAAATTCTCTGGAAACACCATATATTTT
TRBD1,TRBJ1-2,few,TRBV29-1,CSARDRAFYGYTF,TGCAGCGCCCGGGACAGGGCTTTCTATGGCTACACCTTC
TRBD2,TRBJ2-3,few,TRBV7-2,CASSLGGLAASTDTQYF,TGTGCCAGCAGCCTGGGAGGACTAGCAGCTAGCACAGATACGCAGTATTTT
-,TRBJ2-7,-,TRBV29-1,CSALGGVSYEQYF,TGCAGCGCCCTAGGAGGGGTTTCCTACGAGCAGTACTTC
-,TRBJ2-4,-,TRBV13,CASSFGNIQYF,TGTGCCAGCAGTTTTGGCAACATTCAGTACTTC
TRBD2,TRBJ2-3,once,TRBV28,CASSSPNPRDYTDTQYF,TGTGCCAGCAGTTCCCCAAACCCCCGGGACTACACAGATACGCAGTATTTT
-,TRBJ1-2,-,TRBV11-2,CASSLGFRTDPYGYTF,TGTGCCAGCAGCTTAGGGTTCCGGACAGATCCCTATGGCTACACCTTC
-,TRBJ2-5,once,TRBV20-1,CSASASGGGETQYF,TGCAGTGCTAGTGCTTCCGGAGGGGGGGAGACCCAGTACTTC
-,TRBJ2-1,-,TRBV7-9,CASSLDTTYNEQFF,TGTGCCAGCAGCTTAGATACCACCTACAATGAGCAGTTCTTC
-,TRBJ2-1,few,TRBV13,CASSSRDRLNEQFF,TGTGCCAGCAGCTCAAGAGACAGACTCAATGAGCAGTTCTTC
TRBD2,TRBJ2-3,-,TRBV20-1,CSALLAGGQVLRDTQYF,TGCAGTGCTTTACTAGCGGGGGGGCAGGTCCTCCGGGATACGCAGTATTTT
-,TRBJ2-4,-,TRBV29-1,CSVLWGPEVPKNIQYF,TGCAGCGTCCTTTGGGGCCCCGAAGTACCGAAAAACATTCAGTACTTC
TRBD2,TRBJ2-1,-,TRBV20-1,CSATGTILPSYNEQFF,TGCAGTGCTACTGGGACTATCCTTCCTTCCTACAATGAGCAGTTCTTC
TRBD2,TRBJ2-1,few,TRBV9,CASSVVLGGSGGVGEQFF,TGTGCCAGCAGCGTAGTCTTAGGTGGTAGCGGGGGGGTAGGTGAGCAGTTCTTC
-,TRBJ1-3,few,TRBV29-1,CSVEQAQERNF,TGCAGCGTAGAACAGGCCCAGGAGAGGAATTTT
TRBD2,TRBJ2-5,-,TRBV18,CASSPVASGIGETQYF,TGTGCCAGCTCACCTGTCGCCAGCGGGATTGGGGAGACCCAGTACTTC
-,TRBJ2-1,few,TRBV9,CASSVDRVYNEQFF,TGTGCCAGCAGCGTAGATCGGGTCTACAATGAGCAGTTCTTC
-,TRBJ2-7,few,TRBV24-1,CATSDRAATYEQYF,TGTGCCACCAGTGATCGGGCGGCCACCTACGAGCAGTACTTC
TRBD2,TRBJ2-2,-,TRBV2,CASSVAGVAGELFF,TGTGCCAGCAGTGTAGCGGGAGTGGCCGGGGAGCTGTTTTTT
-,TRBJ1-1,-,TRBV29-1,CSGVTGENTEAFF,TGCAGCGGGGTGACAGGAGAGAACACTGAAGCTTTCTTT